Listed below are T cell receptor beta chains from one sample, sequenced in a study of OX40 agonist ivuxolimab in advanced cancers. Data came from immunoSEQ multiplex PCR; TCRdb stores just in-frame clones and leaves some out. The sample holds tens of thousands of clones; over 80% are singletons and the top ten take about 5.5%. Material: CD4+ or CD8+ T cells sorted from blood, obtained in a trial of the OX40 agonist ivuxolimab. The receptors shown here come from an adult with an advanced solid tumor such as melanoma, head and neck, liver or kidney cancer. Both conserved end residues are part of each CDR3. D genes are given only for firm matches. Clone size appears in some rows only: once, few, many, or a class for an expanded clone.

j_call v_call clone_size d_call cdr3_aa cdr3_nt
TRBJ2-7 TRBV28 NA NA CASSSYYEQYF TGTGCCAGCAGTTCATACTACGAGCAGTACTTC
TRBJ2-3 TRBV5-4 NA NA CASSPGDTQYF TGTGCCAGCAGCCCCGGGGATACGCAGTATTTT
TRBJ2-2 TRBV5-1 NA NA CASSPTIATGELFF TGCGCCAGCAGCCCGACTATTGCGACCGGGGAGCTGTTTTTT
TRBJ2-1 TRBV5-6 NA TRBD2 CASSFTFSSGSPQGEQFF TGTGCCAGCAGCTTCACATTTTCTAGCGGGAGTCCGCAAGGTGAGCAGTTCTTC
TRBJ1-5 TRBV27 NA NA CASSLYGYYSNQPQHF TGTGCCAGCAGTTTGTATGGCTACTATAGCAATCAGCCCCAGCATTTT
TRBJ2-1 TRBV7-8 once NA CASSLDNYNEQFF TGTGCCAGCAGCTTAGACAACTACAATGAGCAGTTCTTC
TRBJ1-5 TRBV19 NA NA CASSNTAGYNQPQHF TGTGCCAGTAGTAATACCGCAGGGTACAATCAGCCCCAGCATTTT
TRBJ1-2 TRBV28 NA TRBD1 CASSSSGTGRGYTF TGTGCCAGCAGTTCATCAGGGACAGGGCGCGGCTACACCTTC
TRBJ1-3 TRBV18 NA TRBD1 CASFTGTGAGNTIYF TGTGCCAGCTTCACCGGGACAGGGGCAGGAAACACCATATATTTT
TRBJ2-1 TRBV4-2 NA TRBD2 CASSHTLAGTSYNEQFF TGTGCCAGCAGCCATACGCTAGCGGGTACGTCATACAATGAGCAGTTCTTC
TRBJ1-1 TRBV5-6 once TRBD1 CASSPVPTGGMSTEAFF TGTGCCAGCAGCCCCGTCCCCACAGGGGGGATGAGCACTGAAGCTTTCTTT
TRBJ1-1 TRBV7-3 NA NA CASSETGARPAFF TGTGCCAGCAGCGAGACGGGGGCGCGGCCAGCTTTCTTT
TRBJ2-5 TRBV5-1 NA NA CASSSANRVQETQYF TGCGCCAGCAGCTCTGCCAACAGGGTGCAAGAGACCCAGTACTTC
TRBJ1-1 TRBV2 NA NA CASNRQSQNTEAFF TGTGCCAGCAATCGACAGAGCCAGAACACTGAAGCTTTCTTT
TRBJ2-1 TRBV25-1 NA NA CATRLDNEGNEQFF TGTGCCACCAGGCTGGATAACGAGGGCAATGAGCAGTTCTTC
TRBJ2-7 TRBV18 NA TRBD1 CASSPDRTGNEQYF TGTGCCAGCTCACCCGACCGGACAGGCAACGAGCAGTACTTC
TRBJ1-2 TRBV23-1 NA TRBD1 CASSLPDRGHGYTF TGCGCCAGCAGTCTCCCGGACAGGGGCCATGGCTACACCTTC
TRBJ2-1 TRBV5-5 once TRBD2 CASSLSLGLASNNEQFF TGTGCCAGCAGCTTGTCCCTCGGACTAGCGTCCAACAATGAGCAGTTCTTC
TRBJ1-5 TRBV27 NA NA CASSLSGRISNQPQHF TGTGCCAGCAGTTTATCGGGCAGAATTAGCAATCAGCCCCAGCATTTT
TRBJ1-2 TRBV28 NA NA CASSLLRPGYGYTF TGTGCCAGCAGTTTACTACGACCTGGCTATGGCTACACCTTC
TRBJ2-1 TRBV19 NA TRBD2 CASTSGSTYNEQFF TGTGCCAGTACCAGCGGGAGTACCTACAATGAGCAGTTCTTC
TRBJ2-7 TRBV19 NA NA CASLYCDVGYEQYF TGTGCCAGTTTGTATTGCGACGTCGGCTACGAGCAGTACTTC
TRBJ2-2 TRBV5-4 NA NA CASSFEQNTGELFF TGTGCCAGCAGCTTCGAGCAAAACACCGGGGAGCTGTTTTTT
TRBJ1-2 TRBV12-5 NA NA CASGFGRYGYTF TGTGCTAGTGGTTTTGGTCGCTATGGCTACACCTTC
TRBJ2-3 TRBV4-1 NA NA CASSQDGGGMSTDTQYF TGCGCCAGCAGCCAAGACGGAGGCGGGATGAGCACAGATACGCAGTATTTT
TRBJ2-7 TRBV5-5 NA NA CASSPHRVLTYEQYF TGTGCCAGCAGCCCCCACAGGGTTCTCACCTACGAGCAGTACTTC
TRBJ2-5 TRBV5-1 once NA CASSLQQETQYF TGCGCCAGCAGCTTACAACAAGAGACCCAGTACTTC
TRBJ1-2 TRBV5-8 NA NA CASSLGPGTNYGYTF TGTGCCAGCAGCTTGGGTCCAGGGACTAACTATGGCTACACCTTC
TRBJ2-5 TRBV9 NA TRBD1 CASSGLQGVGETQYF TGTGCCAGCAGCGGTCTCCAGGGGGTTGGAGAGACCCAGTACTTC
TRBJ1-1 TRBV19 NA NA CASTEMQGYTEAFF TGTGCCAGTACCGAGATGCAGGGGTACACTGAAGCTTTCTTT
TRBJ1-1 TRBV6-5 NA NA CASRLRDTNTEAFF TGTGCCAGCAGATTGCGTGACACGAACACTGAAGCTTTCTTT
TRBJ2-1 TRBV5-8 NA NA CASSLNAYHNEQFF TGTGCCAGCAGCTTGAACGCCTATCACAATGAGCAGTTCTTC
TRBJ2-3 TRBV6-5 once NA CASRRRGLPTDTQYF TGTGCCAGCAGACGCAGAGGACTCCCCACAGATACGCAGTATTTT
TRBJ2-2 TRBV28 NA NA CASRKNQVGELFF TGTGCCAGCAGAAAGAACCAGGTCGGGGAGCTGTTTTTT
TRBJ1-1 TRBV2 NA TRBD1 CASSERIAGGGTEAFF TGTGCCAGCAGTGAAAGGATCGCAGGGGGCGGGACTGAAGCTTTCTTT
TRBJ1-3 TRBV7-9 few NA CASSLQAGNTIYF TGTGCCAGCAGCTTGCAGGCGGGAAACACCATATATTTT
TRBJ2-1 TRBV28 NA TRBD2 CASGPVAGASYNEQFF TGTGCCAGCGGCCCCGTGGCGGGAGCCTCCTACAATGAGCAGTTCTTC
TRBJ1-2 TRBV6-1 NA NA CASSVTKRGDGYTF TGTGCCAGCAGTGTTACAAAGAGGGGGGACGGCTACACCTTC
TRBJ2-7 TRBV6-1 NA TRBD2 CASSGFGRLAGEQYF TGTGCCAGCAGCGGGTTCGGGAGGCTAGCAGGGGAGCAGTACTTC
TRBJ2-7 TRBV5-1 NA NA CASSSSLPYEQYF TGCGCCAGCAGCTCGTCATTACCCTACGAGCAGTACTTC
TRBJ2-7 TRBV19 few TRBD1 CASSRQGKSVEQYF TGTGCCAGTAGTAGACAGGGGAAATCGGTCGAGCAGTACTTC
TRBJ2-3 TRBV11-3 NA NA CASSSQVAGANTQYF TGTGCCAGCAGCTCTCAAGTCGCGGGGGCTAATACGCAGTATTTT